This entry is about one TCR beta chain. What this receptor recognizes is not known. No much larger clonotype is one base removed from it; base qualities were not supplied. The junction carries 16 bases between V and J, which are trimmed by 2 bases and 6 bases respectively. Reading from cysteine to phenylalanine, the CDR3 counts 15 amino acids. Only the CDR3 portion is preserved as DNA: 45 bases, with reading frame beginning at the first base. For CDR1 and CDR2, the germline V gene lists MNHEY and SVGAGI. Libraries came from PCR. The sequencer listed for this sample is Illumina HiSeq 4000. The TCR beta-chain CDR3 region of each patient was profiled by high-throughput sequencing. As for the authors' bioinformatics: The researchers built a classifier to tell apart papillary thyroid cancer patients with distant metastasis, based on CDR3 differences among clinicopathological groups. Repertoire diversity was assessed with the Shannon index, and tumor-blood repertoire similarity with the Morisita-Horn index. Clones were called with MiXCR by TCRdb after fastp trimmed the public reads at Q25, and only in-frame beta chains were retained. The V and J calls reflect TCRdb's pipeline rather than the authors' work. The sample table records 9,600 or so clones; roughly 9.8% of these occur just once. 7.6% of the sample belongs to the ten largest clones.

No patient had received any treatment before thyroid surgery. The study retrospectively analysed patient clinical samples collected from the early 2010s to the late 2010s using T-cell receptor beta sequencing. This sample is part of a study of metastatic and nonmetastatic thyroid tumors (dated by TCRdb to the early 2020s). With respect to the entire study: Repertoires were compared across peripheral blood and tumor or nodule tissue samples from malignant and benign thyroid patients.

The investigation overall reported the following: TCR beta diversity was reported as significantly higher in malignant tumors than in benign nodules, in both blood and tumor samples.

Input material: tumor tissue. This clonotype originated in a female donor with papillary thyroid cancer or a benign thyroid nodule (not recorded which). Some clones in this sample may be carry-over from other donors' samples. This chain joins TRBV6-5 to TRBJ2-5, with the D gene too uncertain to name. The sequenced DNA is TGTGCCAGCAGTTACGCATCTGGTGGGCGACAGACCCAGTACTTC. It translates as CASSYASGGRQTQYF.